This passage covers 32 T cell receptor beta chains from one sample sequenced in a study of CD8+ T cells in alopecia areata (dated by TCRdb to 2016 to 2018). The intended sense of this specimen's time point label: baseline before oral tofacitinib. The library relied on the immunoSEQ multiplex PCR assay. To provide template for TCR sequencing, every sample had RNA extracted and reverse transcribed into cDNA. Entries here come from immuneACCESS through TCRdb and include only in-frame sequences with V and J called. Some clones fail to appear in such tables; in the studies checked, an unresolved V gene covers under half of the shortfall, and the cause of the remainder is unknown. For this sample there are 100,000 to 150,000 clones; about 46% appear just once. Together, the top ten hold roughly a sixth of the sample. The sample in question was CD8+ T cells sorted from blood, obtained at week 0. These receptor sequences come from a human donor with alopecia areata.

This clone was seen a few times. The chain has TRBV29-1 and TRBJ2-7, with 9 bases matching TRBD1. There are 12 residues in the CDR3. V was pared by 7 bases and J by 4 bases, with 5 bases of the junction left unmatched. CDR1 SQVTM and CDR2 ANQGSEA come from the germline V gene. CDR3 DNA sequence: TGCAGCGCTGAGGACAGGGGTTACGAGCAGTACTTC. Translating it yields CSAEDRGYEQYF.

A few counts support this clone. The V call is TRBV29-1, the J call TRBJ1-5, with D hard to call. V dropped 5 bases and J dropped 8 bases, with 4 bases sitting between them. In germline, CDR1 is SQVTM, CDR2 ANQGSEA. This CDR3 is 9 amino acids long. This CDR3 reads CSVRKPQHF. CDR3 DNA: TGCAGCGTTAGGAAGCCCCAGCATTTT.

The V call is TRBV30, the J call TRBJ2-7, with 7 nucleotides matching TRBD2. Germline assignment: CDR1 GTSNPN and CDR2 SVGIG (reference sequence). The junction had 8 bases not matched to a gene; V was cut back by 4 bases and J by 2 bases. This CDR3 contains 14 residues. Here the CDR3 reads CAWMTAGSTYEQYF. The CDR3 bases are TGTGCCTGGATGACAGCGGGGAGCACCTACGAGCAGTACTTC.

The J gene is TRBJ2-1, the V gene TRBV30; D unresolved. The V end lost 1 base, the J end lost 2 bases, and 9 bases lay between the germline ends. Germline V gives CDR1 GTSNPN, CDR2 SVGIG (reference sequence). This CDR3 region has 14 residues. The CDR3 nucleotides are TGTGCCTGGAGTGAAGGTGGCGCCTACAATGAGCAGTTCTTC. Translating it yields CAWSEGGAYNEQFF.

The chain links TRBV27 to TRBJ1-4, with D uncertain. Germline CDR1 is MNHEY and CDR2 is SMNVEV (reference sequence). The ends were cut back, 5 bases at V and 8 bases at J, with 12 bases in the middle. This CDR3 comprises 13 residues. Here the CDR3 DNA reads TGTGCCAGCAGTGACCGGGGAGACGAAAAACTGTTTTTT. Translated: CASSDRGDEKLFF. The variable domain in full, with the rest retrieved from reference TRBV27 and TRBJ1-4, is EAQVTQNPRYLITVTGKKLTVTCSQNMNHEYMSWYRQDPGLGLRQIYYSMNVEVTDKGDVPEGYKVSRKEKRNFPLILESPSPNQTSLYFCASSDRGDEKLFFGSGTQLSVL.

The CDR3 DNA reads as TGTGCCAGCAGCCACAGGGGGCAAGAGACCCAGTACTTC. Translated, it gives CASSHRGQETQYF. The V and J genes are TRBV5-4 and TRBJ2-5, with 8 bases fitting TRBD1. Germline CDR1 and CDR2: SGHNT and YYREEE (reference sequence). Trimming removed 4 bases from V and 2 bases from J; junction bases left unmatched: 1. The CDR3 is made up of 13 amino acids.

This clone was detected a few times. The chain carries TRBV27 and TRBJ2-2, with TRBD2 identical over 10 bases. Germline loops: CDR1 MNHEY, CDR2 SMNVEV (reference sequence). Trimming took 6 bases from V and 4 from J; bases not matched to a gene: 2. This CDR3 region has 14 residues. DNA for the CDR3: TGTGCCAGCAGCCCTAGCGGGGGCACCGGGGAGCTGTTTTTT. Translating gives CASSPSGGTGELFF.

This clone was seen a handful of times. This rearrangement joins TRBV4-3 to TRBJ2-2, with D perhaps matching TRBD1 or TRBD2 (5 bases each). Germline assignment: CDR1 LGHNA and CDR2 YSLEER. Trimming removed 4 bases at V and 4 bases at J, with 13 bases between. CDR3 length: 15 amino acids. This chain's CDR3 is CASSPGSGRTGELFF. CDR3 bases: TGCGCCAGCAGCCCAGGGTCGGGACGCACCGGGGAGCTGTTTTTT.

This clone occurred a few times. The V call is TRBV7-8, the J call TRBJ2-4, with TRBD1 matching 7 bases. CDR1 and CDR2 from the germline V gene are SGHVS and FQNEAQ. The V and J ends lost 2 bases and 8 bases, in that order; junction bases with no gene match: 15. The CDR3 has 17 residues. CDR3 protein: CASSLIVWGQGVDIQYF. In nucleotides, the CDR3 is TGTGCCAGCAGCTTAATTGTCTGGGGGCAGGGGGTAGACATTCAGTACTTC. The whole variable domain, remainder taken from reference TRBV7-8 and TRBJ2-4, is GAGVSQSPRYKVAKRGQDVALRCDPISGHVSLFWYQQALGQGPEFLTYFQNEAQLDKSGLPSDRFFAERPEGSVSTLKIQRTQQEDSAVYLCASSLIVWGQGVDIQYFGAGTRLSVL.

This chain's CDR3 is CASSWGLAGGTETQYF. CDR3 bases: TGTGCCAGCAGCTGGGGACTAGCGGGGGGGACGGAGACCCAGTACTTC. The rearrangement joins TRBV9 to TRBJ2-5; 16 positions match TRBD2. Germline CDR1 reads SGDLS; CDR2 reads YYNGEE. J was trimmed by 5 bases and V by 4 bases; bases with no gene match: 5. The CDR3 loop spans 16 amino acids.

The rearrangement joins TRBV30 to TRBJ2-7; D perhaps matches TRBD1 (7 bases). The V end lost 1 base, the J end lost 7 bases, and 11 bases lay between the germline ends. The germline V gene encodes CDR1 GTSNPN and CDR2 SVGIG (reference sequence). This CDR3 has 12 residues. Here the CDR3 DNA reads TGTGCCTGGAGTGCGACAGGGAGGGAGCAGTACTTC. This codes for CAWSATGREQYF.

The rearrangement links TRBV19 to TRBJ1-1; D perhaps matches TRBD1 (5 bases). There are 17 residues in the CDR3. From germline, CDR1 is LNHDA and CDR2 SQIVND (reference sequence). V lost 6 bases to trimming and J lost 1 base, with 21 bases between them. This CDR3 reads CASRRRPGRNPNTEAFF. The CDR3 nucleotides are TGTGCCAGTAGGAGAAGACCGGGACGGAATCCGAACACTGAAGCTTTCTTT.

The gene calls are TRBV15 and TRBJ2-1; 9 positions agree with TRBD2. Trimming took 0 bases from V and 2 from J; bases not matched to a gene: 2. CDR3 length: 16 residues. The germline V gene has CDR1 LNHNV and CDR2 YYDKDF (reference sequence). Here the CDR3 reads CATSRDSGGTYNEQFF. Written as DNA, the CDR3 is TGTGCCACCAGCAGAGATAGCGGGGGAACCTACAATGAGCAGTTCTTC.

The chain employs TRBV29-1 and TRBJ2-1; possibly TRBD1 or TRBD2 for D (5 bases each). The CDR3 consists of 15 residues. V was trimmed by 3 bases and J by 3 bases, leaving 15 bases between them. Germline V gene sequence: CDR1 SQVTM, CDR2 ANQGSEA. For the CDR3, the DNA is TGCAGCGTTGAGGGGCGGACTTCTAACTACAATGAGCAGTTCTTC. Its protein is CSVEGRTSNYNEQFF.

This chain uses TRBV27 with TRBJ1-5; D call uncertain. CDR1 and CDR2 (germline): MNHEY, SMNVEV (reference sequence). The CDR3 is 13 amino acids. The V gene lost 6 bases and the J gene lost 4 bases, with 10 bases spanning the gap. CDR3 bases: TGTGCCAGCAGACCCCTGGAGAATCAGCCCCAGCATTTT. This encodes CASRPLENQPQHF.

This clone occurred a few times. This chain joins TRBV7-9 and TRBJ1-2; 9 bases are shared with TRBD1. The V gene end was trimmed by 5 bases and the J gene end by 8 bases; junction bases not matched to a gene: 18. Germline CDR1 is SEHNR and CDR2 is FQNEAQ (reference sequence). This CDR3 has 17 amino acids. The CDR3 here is CASSVIATGQGEGGYTF. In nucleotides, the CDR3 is TGTGCCAGCAGCGTCATCGCGACGGGACAGGGCGAGGGCGGCTACACCTTC.

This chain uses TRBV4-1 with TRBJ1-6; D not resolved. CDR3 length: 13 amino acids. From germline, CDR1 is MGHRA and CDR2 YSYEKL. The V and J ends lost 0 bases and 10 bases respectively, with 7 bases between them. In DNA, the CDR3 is TGCGCCAGCAGCCAAGATATGGAATCACCCCTCCACTTT. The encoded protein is CASSQDMESPLHF.

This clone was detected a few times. The CDR3 DNA sequence: TGTGCTAGTGGTTTGTTCAATTCTTATGAGCAGTTCTTC. Amino acid sequence: CASGLFNSYEQFF. The V gene is TRBV12-5, the J gene TRBJ2-1, with unresolved D. The V and J ends lost 2 bases and 8 bases respectively, with 10 bases between them. The CDR3 sequence is 13 residues long. Germline V lookup: CDR1 LGHNT, CDR2 FRNRAP.

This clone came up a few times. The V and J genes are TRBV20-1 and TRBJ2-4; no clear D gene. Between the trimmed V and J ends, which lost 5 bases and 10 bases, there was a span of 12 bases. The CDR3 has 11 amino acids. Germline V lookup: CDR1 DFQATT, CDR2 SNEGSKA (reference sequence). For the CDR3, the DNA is TGCAGTGCTCCCCAGGCTGGGATTCAGTACTTC. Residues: CSAPQAGIQYF.

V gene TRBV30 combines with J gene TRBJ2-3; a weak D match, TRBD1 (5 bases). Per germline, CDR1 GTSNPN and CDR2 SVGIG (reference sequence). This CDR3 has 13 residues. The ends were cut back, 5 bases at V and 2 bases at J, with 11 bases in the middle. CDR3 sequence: CAWDRQLTDTQYF. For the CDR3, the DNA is TGTGCCTGGGACCGACAGCTCACAGATACGCAGTATTTT.

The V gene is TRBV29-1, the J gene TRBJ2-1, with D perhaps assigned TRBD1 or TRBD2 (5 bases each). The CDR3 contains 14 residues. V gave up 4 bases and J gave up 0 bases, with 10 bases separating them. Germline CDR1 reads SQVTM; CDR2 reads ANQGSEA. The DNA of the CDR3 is TGCAGCGTTGGGGACCCCCGCTCCTACAATGAGCAGTTCTTC. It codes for CSVGDPRSYNEQFF.

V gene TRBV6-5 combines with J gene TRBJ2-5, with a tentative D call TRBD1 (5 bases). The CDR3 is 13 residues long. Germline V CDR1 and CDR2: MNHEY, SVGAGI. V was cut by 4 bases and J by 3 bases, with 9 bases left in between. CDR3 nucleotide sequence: TGTGCCAGCAGTTCGGGCAGGGAAGAGACCCAGTACTTC. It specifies CASSSGREETQYF.

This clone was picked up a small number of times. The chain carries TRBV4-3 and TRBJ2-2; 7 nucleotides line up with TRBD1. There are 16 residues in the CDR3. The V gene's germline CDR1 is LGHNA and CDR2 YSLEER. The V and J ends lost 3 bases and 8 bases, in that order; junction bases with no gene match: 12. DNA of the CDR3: TGCGCCAGCAGCCATCCCGGGACAGCTGGGGAGGGGGAGCTGTTTTTT. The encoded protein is CASSHPGTAGEGELFF.

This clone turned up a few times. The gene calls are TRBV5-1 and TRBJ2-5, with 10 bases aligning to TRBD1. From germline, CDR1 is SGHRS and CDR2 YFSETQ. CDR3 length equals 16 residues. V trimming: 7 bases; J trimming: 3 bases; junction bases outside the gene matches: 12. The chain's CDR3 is CASSILPGQGKETQYF. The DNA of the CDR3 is TGCGCCAGCTCCATCCTGCCGGGACAGGGGAAAGAGACCCAGTACTTC.

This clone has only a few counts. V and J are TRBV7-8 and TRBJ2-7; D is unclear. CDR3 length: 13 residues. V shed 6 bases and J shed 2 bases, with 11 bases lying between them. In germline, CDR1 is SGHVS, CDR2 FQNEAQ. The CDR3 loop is CASSPLPTYEQYF. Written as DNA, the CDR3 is TGTGCCAGCAGTCCCCTCCCCACCTACGAGCAGTACTTC.

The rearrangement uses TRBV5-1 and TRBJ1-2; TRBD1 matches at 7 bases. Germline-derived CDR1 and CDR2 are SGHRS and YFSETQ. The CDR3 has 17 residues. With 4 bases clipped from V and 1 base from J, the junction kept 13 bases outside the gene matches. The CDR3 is CASSRGQEGGRNYGYTF. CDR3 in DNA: TGCGCCAGCAGCCGCGGACAGGAGGGGGGACGTAACTATGGCTACACCTTC.

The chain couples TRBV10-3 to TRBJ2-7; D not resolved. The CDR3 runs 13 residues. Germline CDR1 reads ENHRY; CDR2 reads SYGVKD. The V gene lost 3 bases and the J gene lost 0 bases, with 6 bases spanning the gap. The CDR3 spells CAISDVSSYEQYF. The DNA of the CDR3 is TGTGCCATCAGTGACGTGAGCTCCTACGAGCAGTACTTC.

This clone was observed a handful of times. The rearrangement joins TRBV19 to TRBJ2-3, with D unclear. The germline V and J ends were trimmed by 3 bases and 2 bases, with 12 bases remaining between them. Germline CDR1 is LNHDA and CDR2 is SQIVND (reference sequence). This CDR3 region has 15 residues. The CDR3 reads CASSITPLITDTQYF. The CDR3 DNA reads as TGTGCCAGTAGTATCACCCCTCTCATCACAGATACGCAGTATTTT.

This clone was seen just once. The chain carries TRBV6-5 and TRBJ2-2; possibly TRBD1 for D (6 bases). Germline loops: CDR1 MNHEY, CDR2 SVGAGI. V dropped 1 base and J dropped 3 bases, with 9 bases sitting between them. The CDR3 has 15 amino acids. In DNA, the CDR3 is TGTGCCAGCAGTTACTTTCAGGGGCACACCGGGGAGCTGTTTTTT. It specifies CASSYFQGHTGELFF.

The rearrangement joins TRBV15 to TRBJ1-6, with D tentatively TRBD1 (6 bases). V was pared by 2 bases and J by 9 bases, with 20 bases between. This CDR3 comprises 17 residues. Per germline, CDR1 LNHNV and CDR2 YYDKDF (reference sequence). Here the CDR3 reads CATSRPRGAEAASPLHF. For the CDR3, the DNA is TGTGCCACCAGCAGACCGCGGGGGGCAGAGGCGGCTTCACCCCTCCACTTT.

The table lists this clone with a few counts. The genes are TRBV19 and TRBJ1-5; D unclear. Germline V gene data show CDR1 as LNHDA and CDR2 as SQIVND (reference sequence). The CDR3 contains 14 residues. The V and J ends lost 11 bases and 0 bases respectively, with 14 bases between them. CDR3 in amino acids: CAAMTRDSNQPQHF. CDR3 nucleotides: TGTGCCGCTATGACACGTGATAGCAATCAGCCCCAGCATTTT.

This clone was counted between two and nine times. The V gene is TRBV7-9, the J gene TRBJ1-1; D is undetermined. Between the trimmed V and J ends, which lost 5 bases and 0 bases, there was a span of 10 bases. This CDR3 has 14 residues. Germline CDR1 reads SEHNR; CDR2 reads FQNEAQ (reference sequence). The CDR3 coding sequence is TGTGCCAGCAGCGGTTCCCGAATGAACACTGAAGCTTTCTTT. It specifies CASSGSRMNTEAFF.